The TCR beta chain under discussion was sequenced for a study of blood T cell repertoires in COVID-19. Study at large: Samples taken during acute and convalescent COVID-19 were collected in the United States, Italy and Spain.

Cohort 3 recovered donors had two negative PCRs, clearance, or symptom resolution. The assay was immunoSEQ multiplex PCR, and TCRdb's table has in-frame clones only and misses some. The sample lists approximately 240,000 clones, 75% to 95% occurring once. Sequenced sample: PBMCs or T cells enriched from blood (not recorded which). The TCR was taken from a woman younger than 35 who had recovered from COVID-19.

The chain's CDR3 is CASSQGSGLGNEQYF. The CDR3, as DNA: TGCGCCAGCAGCCAAGGATCAGGGTTGGGGAACGAGCAGTACTTC. This sequence joins TRBV4-1 and TRBJ2-7; maybe TRBD1 (5 bases). The germline V gene encodes CDR1 MGHRA and CDR2 YSYEKL. Trimming removed 1 base at V and 5 bases at J, with 15 bases between. The CDR3 loop spans 15 amino acids.